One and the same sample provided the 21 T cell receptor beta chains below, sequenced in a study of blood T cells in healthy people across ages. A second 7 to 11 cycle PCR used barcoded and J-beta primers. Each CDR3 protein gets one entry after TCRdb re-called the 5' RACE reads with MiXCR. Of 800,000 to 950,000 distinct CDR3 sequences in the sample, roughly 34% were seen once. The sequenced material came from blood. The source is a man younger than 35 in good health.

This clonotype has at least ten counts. CDR3 bases: TGCAGCGTTTCCCAGGGAGGTACGCAGTATTTT. Translated, it gives CSVSQGGTQYF. J is TRBJ2-3 and V is TRBV29-1, with D tentatively TRBD2 (6 bases). CDR3 length equals 11 residues. V was trimmed by 5 bases and J by 8 bases, leaving 11 bases between them. Looked up from germline, CDR1 is SQVTM and CDR2 is ANQGSEA.

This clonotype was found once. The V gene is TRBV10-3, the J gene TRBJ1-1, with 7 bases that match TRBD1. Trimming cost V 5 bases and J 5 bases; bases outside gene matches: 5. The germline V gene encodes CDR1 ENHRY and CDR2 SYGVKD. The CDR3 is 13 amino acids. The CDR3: CAISLDRATEAFF. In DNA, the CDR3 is TGTGCCATCAGTTTAGACAGGGCTACTGAAGCTTTCTTT.

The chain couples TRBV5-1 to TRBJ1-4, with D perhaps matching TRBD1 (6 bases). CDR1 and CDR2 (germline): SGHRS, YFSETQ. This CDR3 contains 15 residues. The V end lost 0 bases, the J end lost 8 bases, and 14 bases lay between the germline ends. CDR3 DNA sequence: TGCGCCAGCAGCTTGGCTCCGTCGGGGGGCGAAAAACTGTTTTTT. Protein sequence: CASSLAPSGGEKLFF.

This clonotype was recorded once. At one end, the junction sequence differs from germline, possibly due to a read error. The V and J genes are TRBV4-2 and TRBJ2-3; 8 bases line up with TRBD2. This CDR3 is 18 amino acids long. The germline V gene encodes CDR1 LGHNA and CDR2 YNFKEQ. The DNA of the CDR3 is TGTGTCAGCAGCCAAGAAATCCCTGGCGGGGGGTCCACAGATACGCAGTATTTT. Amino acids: CVSSQEIPGGGSTDTQYF.

The CDR3 loop is CASSFPRGEETQYF. For the CDR3, the DNA is TGTGCCAGCAGCTTCCCCAGGGGCGAAGAGACCCAGTACTTC. The chain combines TRBV7-2 with TRBJ2-5, with D tentatively TRBD1 (6 bases). Per germline, CDR1 SGHTA and CDR2 FQGNSA. The CDR3 totals 14 residues. V dropped 3 bases and J dropped 3 bases, with 11 bases sitting between them.

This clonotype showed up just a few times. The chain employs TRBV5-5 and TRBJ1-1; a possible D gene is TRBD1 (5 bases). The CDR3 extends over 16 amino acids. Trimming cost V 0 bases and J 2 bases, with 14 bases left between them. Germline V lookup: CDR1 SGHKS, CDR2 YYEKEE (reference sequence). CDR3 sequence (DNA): TGTGCCAGCAGCTTGGCCGTCGGGGCAAGTAACACTGAAGCTTTCTTT. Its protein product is CASSLAVGASNTEAFF.

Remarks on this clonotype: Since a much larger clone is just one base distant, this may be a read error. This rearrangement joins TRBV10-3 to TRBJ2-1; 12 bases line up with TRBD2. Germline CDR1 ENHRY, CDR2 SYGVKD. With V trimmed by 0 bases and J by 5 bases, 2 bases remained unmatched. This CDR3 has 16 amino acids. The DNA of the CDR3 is TGTGCCATCAGTGAGTCACTAGCGGGGGGCCACAATGAGCAGTTCTTC. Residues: CAISESLAGGHNEQFF.

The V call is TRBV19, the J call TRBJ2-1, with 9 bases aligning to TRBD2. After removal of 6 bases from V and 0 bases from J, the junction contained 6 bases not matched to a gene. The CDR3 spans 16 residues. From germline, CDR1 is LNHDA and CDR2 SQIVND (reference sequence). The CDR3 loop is CASSVRRGGSYNEQFF. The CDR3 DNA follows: TGTGCCAGTAGCGTACGGCGGGGGGGCTCCTACAATGAGCAGTTCTTC.

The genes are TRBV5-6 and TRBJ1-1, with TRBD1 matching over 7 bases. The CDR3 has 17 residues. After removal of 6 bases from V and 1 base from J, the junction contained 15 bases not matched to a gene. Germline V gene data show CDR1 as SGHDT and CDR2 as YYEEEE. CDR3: CASTLLQGGGRNTEAFF. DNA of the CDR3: TGTGCCAGCACCCTACTCCAGGGGGGTGGCCGGAACACTGAAGCTTTCTTT. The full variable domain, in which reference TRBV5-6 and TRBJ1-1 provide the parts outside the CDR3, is DAGVTQSPTHLIKTRGQQVTLRCSPKSGHDTVSWYQQALGQGPQFIFQYYEEEERQRGNFPDRFSGHQFPNYSSELNVNALLLGDSALYLCASTLLQGGGRNTEAFFGQGTRLTVV.

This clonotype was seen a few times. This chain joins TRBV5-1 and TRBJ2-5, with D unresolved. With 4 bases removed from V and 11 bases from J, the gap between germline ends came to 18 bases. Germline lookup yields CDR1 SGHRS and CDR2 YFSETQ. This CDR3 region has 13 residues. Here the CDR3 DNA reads TGCGCCAGCAGCCTCGGTCTCGCCAATGAGCAGTACTTC. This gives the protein CASSLGLANEQYF.

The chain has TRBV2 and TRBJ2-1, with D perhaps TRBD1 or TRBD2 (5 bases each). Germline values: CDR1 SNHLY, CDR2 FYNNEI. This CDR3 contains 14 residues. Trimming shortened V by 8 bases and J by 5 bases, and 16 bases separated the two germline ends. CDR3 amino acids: CASGTGPMNNEQFF. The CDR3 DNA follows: TGTGCCAGCGGTACGGGACCGATGAACAATGAGCAGTTCTTC.

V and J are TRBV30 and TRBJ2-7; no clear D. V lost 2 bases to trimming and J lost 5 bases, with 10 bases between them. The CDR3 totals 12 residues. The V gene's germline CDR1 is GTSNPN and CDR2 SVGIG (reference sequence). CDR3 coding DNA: TGTGCCTGGAGTCGGCGCCAGGACGAGCAGTACTTC. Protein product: CAWSRRQDEQYF.

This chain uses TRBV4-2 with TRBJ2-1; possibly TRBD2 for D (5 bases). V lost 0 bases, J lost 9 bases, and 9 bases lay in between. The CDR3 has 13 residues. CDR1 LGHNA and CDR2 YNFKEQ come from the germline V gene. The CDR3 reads CASSQERRTEQFF. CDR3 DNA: TGTGCCAGCAGCCAAGAAAGGAGGACTGAGCAGTTCTTC.

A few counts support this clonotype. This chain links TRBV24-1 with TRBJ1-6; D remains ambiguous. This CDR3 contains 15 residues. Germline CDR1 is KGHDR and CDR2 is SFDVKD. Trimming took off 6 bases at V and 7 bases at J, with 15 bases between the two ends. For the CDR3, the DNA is TGTGCCACCAGTCCATCAACACCCGAGAATTCACCCCTCCACTTT. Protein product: CATSPSTPENSPLHF.

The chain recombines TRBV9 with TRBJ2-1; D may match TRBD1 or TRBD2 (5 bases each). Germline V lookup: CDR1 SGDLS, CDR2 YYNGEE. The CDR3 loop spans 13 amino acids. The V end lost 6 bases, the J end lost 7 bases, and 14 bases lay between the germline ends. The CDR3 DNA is TGTGCCAGCACCTCTGATTGGGGGAATGAGCAGTTCTTC. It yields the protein CASTSDWGNEQFF.

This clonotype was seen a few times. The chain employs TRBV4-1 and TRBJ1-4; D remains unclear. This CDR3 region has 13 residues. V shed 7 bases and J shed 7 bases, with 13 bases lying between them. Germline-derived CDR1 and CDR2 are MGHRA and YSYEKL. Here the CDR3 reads CASNPLYSEKLFF. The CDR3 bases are TGCGCCAGCAACCCCCTTTACAGTGAAAAACTGTTTTTT.

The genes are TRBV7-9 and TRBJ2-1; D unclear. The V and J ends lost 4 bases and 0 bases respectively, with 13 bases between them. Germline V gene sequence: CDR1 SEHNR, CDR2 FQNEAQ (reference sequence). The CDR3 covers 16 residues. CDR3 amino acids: CASSSKDRISYNEQFF. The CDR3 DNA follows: TGTGCCAGCAGCTCCAAGGACCGGATCTCCTACAATGAGCAGTTCTTC.

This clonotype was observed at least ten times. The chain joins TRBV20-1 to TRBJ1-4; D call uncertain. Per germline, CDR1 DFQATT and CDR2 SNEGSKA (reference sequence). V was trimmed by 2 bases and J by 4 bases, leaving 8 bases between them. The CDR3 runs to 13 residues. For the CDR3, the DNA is TGCAGTGCTAGAAGACCGTATAATGAAAAACTGTTTTTT. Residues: CSARRPYNEKLFF.

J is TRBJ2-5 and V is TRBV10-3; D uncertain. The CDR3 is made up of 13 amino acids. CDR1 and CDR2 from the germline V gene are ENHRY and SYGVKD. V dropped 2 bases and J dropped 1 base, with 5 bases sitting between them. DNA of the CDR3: TGTGCCATCAGTGAGGCCCGCCAAGAGACCCAGTACTTC. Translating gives CAISEARQETQYF.

The CDR3 region has the DNA TGTGCCAGCAGCATCAGGGACAGGGGTCGGCGGGAGACCCAGTACTTC. It specifies CASSIRDRGRRETQYF. The gene calls are TRBV7-8 and TRBJ2-7, with 10 bases matching TRBD1. The J call may not be correct, given that the DNA end is closer to TRBJ2-5. Germline CDR1 is SGHVS and CDR2 is FQNEAQ. The CDR3 totals 16 residues.

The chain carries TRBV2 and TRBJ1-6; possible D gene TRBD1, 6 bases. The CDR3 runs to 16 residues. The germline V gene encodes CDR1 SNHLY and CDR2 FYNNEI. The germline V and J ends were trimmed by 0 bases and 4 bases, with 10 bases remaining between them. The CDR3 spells CASSEAKGGYNSPLHF. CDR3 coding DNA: TGTGCCAGCAGTGAAGCGAAAGGGGGGTATAATTCACCCCTCCACTTT.